Each of the 27 T cell receptor beta chains below was sequenced from the same sample in a study of beta chain features in type 1 diabetes. Whole-study results and caveats: All four CD4+ subsets from Type 1 diabetes patients carried moderately but significantly shorter TCRB CDR3s.

Expressed TCRB transcripts were sequenced, since all the RNA that had been isolated was reverse transcribed. Measured with immunoSEQ multiplex PCR; TCRdb has only the in-frame clones, and not every one. The sample has about 230,000 clones, approximately 16% seen once. What these receptors recognize is not known. The sample was naive CD4+ T cells from blood. The source is a man under 40 with type 1 diabetes.

The genes are TRBV20-1 and TRBJ1-2; D is unclear. The CDR3 has 11 residues. Looked up from germline, CDR1 is DFQATT and CDR2 is SNEGSKA (reference sequence). V was cut by 6 bases and J by 4 bases, with 9 bases left in between. For the CDR3, the DNA is TGCAGTGCCCCCGTCCCCTATGGCTACACCTTC. This translates into CSAPVPYGYTF.

There are a few counts of this clone. This rearrangement joins TRBV25-1 to TRBJ1-1, with D tentatively TRBD1 (6 bases). This CDR3 is 13 amino acids long. Looked up from germline, CDR1 is MGHDK and CDR2 is SYGVNS. V gave up 6 bases and J gave up 6 bases, with 14 bases separating them. The CDR3 is CASRSDSFAEAFF. Written as DNA, the CDR3 is TGTGCCAGCAGATCGGACAGTTTCGCTGAAGCTTTCTTT.

The CDR3 nucleotides read TGTGCCTGGAGTGGGGACAGGGGGCTCCACGAGCAGTACTTC. Amino acids: CAWSGDRGLHEQYF. The chain links TRBV30 to TRBJ2-7; 12 bases agree with TRBD1. After removal of 1 base from V and 5 bases from J, the junction contained 3 bases not matched to a gene. From germline, CDR1 is GTSNPN and CDR2 SVGIG (reference sequence). The CDR3 contains 14 residues.

This clone has a handful of counts. The chain carries TRBV7-2 and TRBJ2-1; 9 nucleotides align to TRBD1. The CDR3 runs to 14 residues. Germline CDR1 reads SGHTA; CDR2 reads FQGNSA. V gave up 3 bases and J gave up 7 bases; unmatched junction bases: 4. The CDR3: CASSLMGQGNEQFF. Written as DNA, the CDR3 is TGTGCCAGCAGCTTGATGGGACAGGGAAATGAGCAGTTCTTC.

This clone was seen a handful of times. The chain links TRBV27 to TRBJ1-1; D unclear. V dropped 2 bases and J dropped 1 base, with 2 bases sitting between them. Germline V gene lookup returns CDR1 MNHEY and CDR2 SMNVEV (reference sequence). The CDR3 covers 12 residues. CDR3 nucleotide sequence: TGTGCCAGCAGTTTAAGGAACACTGAAGCTTTCTTT. Its protein is CASSLRNTEAFF.

This clone came up a few times. The chain recombines TRBV29-1 with TRBJ2-7; a weak D match, TRBD1 (6 bases). This CDR3 is 13 amino acids long. Deletions cut 4 bases from V and 7 bases from J, with 17 bases between. Germline V gene lookup returns CDR1 SQVTM and CDR2 ANQGSEA. This CDR3 reads CSVASSGRGEQYF. CDR3 DNA: TGCAGCGTTGCTTCTTCCGGCAGGGGAGAGCAGTACTTC.

In its sample, this clone was seen a few times. The CDR3 region is CASSGQGLVNTGELFF. In DNA form, the CDR3 reads TGCGCCAGCAGTGGACAGGGTCTGGTGAACACCGGGGAGCTGTTTTTT. The genes are TRBV5-1 and TRBJ2-2, with 8 bases matching TRBD1. This CDR3 is built from 16 residues. CDR1 is SGHRS, CDR2 YFSETQ, per germline. V lost 5 bases to trimming and J lost 1 base; unmatched junction nucleotides: 7. The full variable domain, its missing parts supplied by reference TRBV5-1 and TRBJ2-2, is KAGVTQTPRYLIKTRGQQVTLSCSPISGHRSVSWYQQTPGQGLQFLFEYFSETQRNKGNFPGRFSGRQFSNSRSEMNVSTLELGDSALYLCASSGQGLVNTGELFFGEGSRLTVL.

V usage is TRBV7-2 and J usage is TRBJ2-1, with TRBD1 matching 7 bases. The CDR3 length is 14 residues. V trimming: 5 bases; J trimming: 5 bases; junction bases outside the gene matches: 6. From germline, CDR1 is SGHTA and CDR2 FQGNSA. CDR3 sequence reads: CASSTGQLHNEQFF. The CDR3 bases are TGTGCCAGCAGCACGGGACAGCTTCACAATGAGCAGTTCTTC.

This chain joins TRBV7-8 and TRBJ2-3; 11 bases align to TRBD2. The V and J ends lost 5 bases and 2 bases, in that order; junction bases with no gene match: 6. The CDR3 loop spans 16 amino acids. Germline lookup yields CDR1 SGHVS and CDR2 FQNEAQ. DNA of the CDR3: TGTGCCAGCAGCCCGGGGACTAGCGGCATCACAGATACGCAGTATTTT. This gives the protein CASSPGTSGITDTQYF.

The table lists this clone with a few counts. The rearrangement joins TRBV30 to TRBJ2-5, with TRBD1 matching 8 bases. CDR1 is GTSNPN, CDR2 SVGIG, per germline (reference sequence). The length of the CDR3 is 14 residues. Unmatched junction bases numbered 6, after V lost 0 bases and J lost 6 bases. Here the CDR3 DNA reads TGTGCCTGGAGTGTAGGCCAGGGGGCGAAGACCCAGTACTTC. It codes for CAWSVGQGAKTQYF.

The chain carries TRBV29-1 and TRBJ1-1; TRBD1 aligns across 9 bases. J gave up 1 base and V 5 bases, and 8 bases lay outside the gene matches. The CDR3 is 15 residues long. Germline-derived CDR1 and CDR2 are SQVTM and ANQGSEA. CDR3 amino acids: CSVQTGGKGNTEAFF. In DNA, the CDR3 is TGCAGCGTTCAGACAGGGGGAAAAGGGAACACTGAAGCTTTCTTT.

The rearrangement links TRBV10-3 to TRBJ2-6; no clear D gene. Germline lookup yields CDR1 ENHRY and CDR2 SYGVKD. V was shortened by 0 bases and J by 0 bases, with 6 bases between the two germline ends. CDR3 size: 16 residues. CDR3 coding DNA: TGTGCCATCAGTGAGTCAGGCACCTCTGGGGCCAACGTCCTGACTTTC. Translating gives CAISESGTSGANVLTF.

V and J are TRBV4-3 and TRBJ2-1, with D uncertain. CDR1 LGHNA and CDR2 YSLEER come from the germline V gene. Trimming cost V 0 bases and J 8 bases, with 14 bases left between them. The CDR3 extends over 15 amino acids. This CDR3 reads CASSQDRAVGDEQFF. In DNA, the CDR3 is TGCGCCAGCAGCCAAGATCGGGCGGTTGGGGATGAGCAGTTCTTC.

This clone showed up just a few times. This chain uses TRBV29-1 with TRBJ2-7; no firm D call. The CDR3 extends over 11 amino acids. The germline V and J ends were trimmed by 6 bases and 4 bases, with 10 bases remaining between them. Germline CDR1 and CDR2: SQVTM and ANQGSEA. The CDR3 sequence: CSVAHRYEQYF. For the CDR3, the DNA is TGCAGCGTAGCACACCGGTACGAGCAGTACTTC.

V and J are TRBV9 and TRBJ2-5; 8 nucleotides align to TRBD1. This CDR3 is 14 amino acids long. Trimming cost V 2 bases and J 5 bases; bases outside gene matches: 5. Germline loops: CDR1 SGDLS, CDR2 YYNGEE. Here the CDR3 reads CASSVQGAGETQYF. The CDR3 DNA reads TGTGCCAGCAGCGTTCAGGGGGCGGGTGAGACCCAGTACTTC.

This clone was observed a few times. This chain uses TRBV2 with TRBJ2-5; 7 bases fit TRBD1. CDR3 size: 13 residues. The trim removed 6 bases at V and 1 base at J, leaving 2 bases unmatched. Germline V CDR1 and CDR2: SNHLY, FYNNEI. The CDR3 nucleotides read TGTGCCAGCAGCGGGACAGCCCAAGAGACCCAGTACTTC. It yields the protein CASSGTAQETQYF.

V usage is TRBV7-2 and J usage is TRBJ1-1, with no clear D. This CDR3 comprises 14 residues. Between the trimmed V and J ends, which lost 7 bases and 0 bases, there was a span of 12 bases. Germline CDR1 SGHTA, CDR2 FQGNSA. In nucleotides, the CDR3 is TGTGCCAGCATGGAAGTTCTCATGAACACTGAAGCTTTCTTT. This encodes CASMEVLMNTEAFF.

This clone was counted a few times. The chain joins TRBV6-5 to TRBJ2-1; D remains ambiguous. The CDR3 is 14 residues long. The V end lost 5 bases, the J end lost 7 bases, and 15 bases lay between the germline ends. The germline V gene has CDR1 MNHEY and CDR2 SVGAGI. Here the CDR3 DNA reads TGTGCCAGCAGTAGACCTCAAGCTGGGAATGAGCAGTTCTTC. It encodes CASSRPQAGNEQFF.

The sample holds a few counts of this clone. The V gene is TRBV4-1, the J gene TRBJ1-2; a weak D match, TRBD1 (6 bases). This CDR3 has 15 amino acids. V dropped 0 bases and J dropped 4 bases, with 12 bases sitting between them. Germline V gene sequence: CDR1 MGHRA, CDR2 YSYEKL. CDR3 residues: CASSQDDDRPYGYTF. The CDR3 bases are TGCGCCAGCAGCCAAGACGACGACAGGCCCTATGGCTACACCTTC.

There are a few counts of this clone. This rearrangement joins TRBV7-2 to TRBJ1-1; perhaps TRBD1 as D (6 bases). The CDR3 is 15 amino acids. CDR1 and CDR2 from the germline V gene are SGHTA and FQGNSA. The V end was cut by 5 bases, the J end by 8 bases, with 21 bases between. The CDR3 nucleotides read TGTGCCAGCAGCCGAGGATCCATACAGGGATTAGAAGCTTTCTTT. Translation gives CASSRGSIQGLEAFF.

This chain links TRBV10-3 with TRBJ2-7; 9 bases fit TRBD1. CDR1 ENHRY and CDR2 SYGVKD come from the germline V gene. The CDR3 is 16 residues long. Germline trimming cut 2 bases from V and 2 bases from J; bases unmatched to any gene: 7. The CDR3 region is CAISEPGTGSPYEQYF. The CDR3 nucleotides read TGTGCCATCAGTGAGCCCGGGACAGGGAGTCCCTACGAGCAGTACTTC.

Only a few counts were recorded for this clone. The chain has TRBV4-1 and TRBJ2-1; 9 bases map to TRBD1. The CDR3 is 17 residues long. CDR1 MGHRA and CDR2 YSYEKL come from the germline V gene. Trimming took 5 bases from V and 7 from J; bases not matched to a gene: 15. The DNA for the CDR3 is TGCGCCAGCAGCATAACTACCGGGACAGGGATTCTAAATGAGCAGTTCTTC. Protein: CASSITTGTGILNEQFF.

This chain uses TRBV4-3 with TRBJ2-5; D unclear. V was cut by 0 bases and J by 9 bases, with 11 bases left in between. The CDR3 covers 13 residues. CDR1 and CDR2 from the germline V gene are LGHNA and YSLEER. This CDR3 is CASSQEELMAQYF. The CDR3 DNA follows: TGCGCCAGCAGCCAAGAGGAGCTGATGGCCCAGTACTTC.

This clone has only a few counts. The V and J genes are TRBV4-3 and TRBJ1-2; no clear D gene. This CDR3 is built from 14 residues. Trimming took off 4 bases at V and 3 bases at J, with 12 bases between the two ends. Germline CDR1 is LGHNA and CDR2 is YSLEER. In nucleotides, the CDR3 is TGCGCCAGCAGCCCGTCCCAGGCGTACTATGGCTACACCTTC. It translates to CASSPSQAYYGYTF.

This clone turned up a few times. Here the CDR3 reads CASSPGGRGYTF. DNA of the CDR3: TGTGCCAGCAGCCCAGGGGGACGCGGCTACACCTTC. V and J are TRBV14 and TRBJ1-2, with 7 bases matching TRBD1. Germline values: CDR1 SGHDN, CDR2 FVKESK. With V trimmed by 4 bases and J by 8 bases, 4 bases remained unmatched. The CDR3 is made up of 12 amino acids.

On this clone: The identical CDR3 is also encoded by other nucleotide sequences in the sample. The chain recombines TRBV30 with TRBJ2-7; D unclear. With 0 bases removed from V and 4 bases from J, the gap between germline ends came to 7 bases. Germline CDR1 and CDR2: GTSNPN and SVGIG (reference sequence). The CDR3 length is 12 residues. CDR3 amino acids: CAWSVQGYEQYF. Written as DNA, the CDR3 is TGTGCCTGGAGTGTACAAGGATACGAGCAGTACTTC. The full variable domain, completed using reference TRBV30 and TRBJ2-7, is SQTIHQWPATLVQPVGSPLSLECTVEGTSNPNLYWYRQAAGRGLQLLFYSVGIGQISSEVPQNLSASRPQDRQFILSSKKLLLSDSGFYLCAWSVQGYEQYFGPGTRLTVT.

This clone was detected only a few times. This chain connects TRBV29-1 to TRBJ2-7; D is undetermined. V was pared by 4 bases and J by 0 bases, with 13 bases between. Germline assignment: CDR1 SQVTM and CDR2 ANQGSEA. The CDR3 length is 14 residues. For the CDR3, the DNA is TGCAGCGTTGCAAGGTCAATTGCCTCCTACGAGCAGTACTTC. Its translation is CSVARSIASYEQYF.